This T cell receptor (beta chain) is from a study of Ad26.COV2.S vaccination and SARS-CoV-2 variants. Sequencing was performed with immunoSEQ multiplex PCR; in TCRdb, only in-frame clones are kept and a portion is missing. The sample shows around 340,000 clones, 88% of them seen only once. Germline-derived CDR1 and CDR2 are DFQATT and SNEGSKA (reference sequence). The length of the CDR3 is 11 residues. Trimming left V 6 bases short and J 14 bases short, with 17 bases between. Treatment defined: about 20 received Ad26.COV2.S at low or high dose, single or two shots; 5 received placebo; per-sample allocation not given. Material that was analyzed had been drawn on day 63 after the first vaccine or placebo injection. This adult donor, from Boston, was 18-55 years old.

Sample: peripheral blood, taken in a trial of Ad26.COV2.S vaccine versus placebo. The genes are TRBV20-1 and TRBJ1-3; tentative D call: TRBD1 (5 bases). The TCR originated in a person aged 18-60 years who received the Ad26.COV2.S COVID-19 vaccine or a placebo. DNA for the CDR3: TGCAGTGCAAGCACCTCCCGGGACCTATATTTT. Protein product: CSASTSRDLYF.